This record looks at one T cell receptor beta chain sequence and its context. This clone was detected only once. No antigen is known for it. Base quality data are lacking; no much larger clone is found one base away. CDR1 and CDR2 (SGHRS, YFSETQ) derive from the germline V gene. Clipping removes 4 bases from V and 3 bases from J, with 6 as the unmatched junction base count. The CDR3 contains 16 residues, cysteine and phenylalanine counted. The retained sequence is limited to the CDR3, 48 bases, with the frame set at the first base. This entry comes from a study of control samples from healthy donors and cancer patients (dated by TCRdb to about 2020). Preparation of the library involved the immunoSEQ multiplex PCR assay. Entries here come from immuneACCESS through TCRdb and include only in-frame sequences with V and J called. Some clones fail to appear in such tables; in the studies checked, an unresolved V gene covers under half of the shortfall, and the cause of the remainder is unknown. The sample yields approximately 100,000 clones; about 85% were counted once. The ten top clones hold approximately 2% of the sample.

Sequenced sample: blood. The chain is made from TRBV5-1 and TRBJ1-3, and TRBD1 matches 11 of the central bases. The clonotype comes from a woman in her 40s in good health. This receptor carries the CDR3 CASSPRTGGIGNTIYF. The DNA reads TGCGCCAGCAGCCCGCGGACAGGGGGCATTGGAAACACCATATATTTT.